This TCR beta chain appears in the sequencing data of a study of shared clonotypes between healthy human individuals. Points from the study as a whole: Naive subsets generally had larger estimated richness than memory subsets.

Assay: immunoSEQ multiplex PCR; the TCRdb copy retains only in-frame clones and omits some. The table includes around 560,000 clones, about 95% detected once. Cells designated naive CD8 were CD45RO-negative and were positively selected for CCR7, with terminally differentiated effector memory CD45RA+ cells excluded. On this clone: Its specificity is unknown.

Looked up from germline, CDR1 is SGHRS and CDR2 is YFSETQ. CDR3 size: 15 residues. Between the trimmed V and J ends, which lost 2 bases and 0 bases, there was a span of 9 bases. Specimen: naive CD8+ T cells sorted from blood. The rearrangement links TRBV5-1 to TRBJ2-1; D possibly uses TRBD1 or TRBD2 (5 bases each). This TCR derives from a woman under 40 in good health. The CDR3 region is CASSFGARSYNEQFF. In DNA form, the CDR3 reads TGCGCCAGCAGCTTCGGGGCTCGCTCCTACAATGAGCAGTTCTTC.